Following are 11 T cell receptor beta chains from one sample sequenced in a study of Graves' ophthalmopathy and Graves' hyperthyroidism. RNA transcripts were the source from which TCR beta CDR3 regions were amplified. Following a first-round RT-PCR that used HTBI primers, a second-round multiplex PCR was carried out. TCRdb itself ran the multiplex PCR reads through MiXCR, one entry per CDR3 protein. The sample lists over 150,000 distinct CDR3 sequences; 30% to 45% were seen once. The sequenced sample was peripheral blood. All receptors come from a woman aged 40 to 49 with Graves' ophthalmopathy.

The table lists this clonotype with many counts. In DNA, the CDR3 is TGTGCCAGCAGCTCACAGGGAATAGGGATGAACACTGAAGCTTTCTTT. This sequence encodes CASSSQGIGMNTEAFF. The chain links TRBV7-9 to TRBJ1-1; possible D gene TRBD1, 6 bases. Trimming took 4 bases from V and 0 from J, leaving 15 bases between them. The CDR3 has 16 residues. Per germline, CDR1 SEHNR and CDR2 FQNEAQ (reference sequence).

The chain carries TRBV6-2 or TRBV6-3 and TRBJ1-1; no firm D call. The CDR3 totals 12 residues. Per germline, CDR1 MNHEY and CDR2 SVGEGT. With 4 bases removed from V and 6 bases from J, the gap between germline ends came to 9 bases. CDR3 loop: CASSFTLAEAFF. CDR3 nucleotides: TGTGCCAGCAGTTTCACCCTGGCTGAAGCTTTCTTT.

This clonotype was counted at least ten times. V and J are TRBV7-9 and TRBJ2-7, with 10 bases matching TRBD1. The V and J ends lost 5 bases and 4 bases, in that order; junction bases with no gene match: 8. Germline V gives CDR1 SEHNR, CDR2 FQNEAQ (reference sequence). This CDR3 has 15 residues. For the CDR3, the DNA is TGTGCCAGCAGCCACCGGGACAGGGGTGTATACGAGCAGTACTTC. It translates to CASSHRDRGVYEQYF.

The chain is built from TRBV15 and TRBJ2-5; 9 bases are a match to TRBD2. CDR1 and CDR2 from the germline V gene are LNHNV and YYDKDF (reference sequence). V trimming: 0 bases; J trimming: 7 bases; junction bases outside the gene matches: 9. The CDR3 length is 16 residues. This CDR3 is CATSREVAGASGTQYF. The CDR3 region has the DNA TGTGCCACCAGCAGAGAGGTAGCGGGGGCGTCGGGGACCCAGTACTTC.

This clonotype was observed at least ten times. V and J are TRBV30 and TRBJ1-5, with D possibly being TRBD1 (6 bases). The CDR3 has 14 amino acids. V shed 1 base and J shed 4 bases, with 11 bases lying between them. Germline V gene data show CDR1 as GTSNPN and CDR2 as SVGIG (reference sequence). The CDR3 loop reads CAWSELRGNQPQHF. The CDR3 DNA is TGTGCCTGGAGTGAATTGAGGGGGAATCAGCCCCAGCATTTT.

This clonotype was seen ten or more times. The chain has TRBV12-3 or TRBV12-4 and TRBJ1-1; 9 nucleotides match TRBD1. The V segment lost 6 bases and the J segment 3 bases; nucleotides outside the gene matches: 8. The CDR3 length is 15 residues. The DNA of the CDR3 is TGTGCCAGCAGAATAGACCGGGACAGGGACACTGAAGCTTTCTTT. Translation gives CASRIDRDRDTEAFF.

This clonotype was seen repeatedly, ten times or more. This rearrangement joins TRBV7-2 to TRBJ1-1; D perhaps matches TRBD1 (5 bases). This CDR3 region has 13 residues. V was shortened by 2 bases and J by 11 bases, with 15 bases between the two germline ends. The germline V gene has CDR1 SGHTA and CDR2 FQGNSA. This CDR3 is CASSLIVSGHAFF. Written as DNA, the CDR3 is TGTGCCAGCAGCTTAATCGTGTCAGGGCATGCTTTCTTT.

The chain joins TRBV7-3 to TRBJ1-1; the D gene is possibly TRBD1 (6 bases). CDR3 length equals 15 residues. V lost 4 bases and J lost 0, with 12 bases in between. In germline, CDR1 is SGHTA, CDR2 FQGTGA. In DNA, the CDR3 is TGTGCCAGCAGCTCAGTGGGGGGCATGAACACTGAAGCTTTCTTT. Translated: CASSSVGGMNTEAFF.

This clonotype was seen ten or more times. This rearrangement joins TRBV11-2 to TRBJ2-7; maybe TRBD2 (8 bases). Germline CDR1 and CDR2: SGHAT and FQNNGV. The CDR3 contains 15 residues. With 5 bases removed from V and 9 bases from J, the gap between germline ends came to 23 bases. The CDR3 region is CASSIGTAAGGGQYF. The DNA of the CDR3 is TGTGCCAGCAGCATCGGGACAGCGGCGGGAGGCGGGCAGTACTTC.

Many counts were recorded for this clonotype. The V and J genes are TRBV5-5 and TRBJ1-1; maybe TRBD1 (5 bases). Germline V lookup: CDR1 SGHKS, CDR2 YYEKEE (reference sequence). V was cut by 0 bases and J by 1 base, with 19 bases left in between. This CDR3 has 18 residues. CDR3 region: CASSLADIGAGGNTEAFF. The CDR3 DNA reads TGTGCCAGCAGCTTGGCGGACATAGGCGCCGGGGGGAACACTGAAGCTTTCTTT. The complete variable domain, with remaining parts taken from reference TRBV5-5 and TRBJ1-1, reads DAGVTQSPTHLIKTRGQQVTLRCSPISGHKSVSWYQQVLGQGPQFIFQYYEKEERGRGNFPDRFSARQFPNYSSELNVNALLLGDSALYLCASSLADIGAGGNTEAFFGQGTRLTVV.

This clonotype was counted ten times or more. The chain has TRBV6-5 and TRBJ1-2; 7 bases line up with TRBD1. Germline V gene lookup returns CDR1 MNHEY and CDR2 SVGAGI. The CDR3 covers 14 residues. V lost 6 bases to trimming and J lost 4 bases; unmatched junction nucleotides: 8. CDR3 residues: CASRRQGYSYGYTF. In DNA form, the CDR3 reads TGTGCCAGCAGAAGACAGGGATACTCCTATGGCTACACCTTC.